This T cell receptor (beta chain) comes out of a study of a mutant IDH1 vaccine in newly diagnosed glioma. Study-level background: There were 62.5% males and roughly 38% females among treated patients, whose mean age was about 40 years. Receipt of radiotherapy, temozolomide, or both preceded the study, and most received both. Study-wide results and limits: Altogether, around 93% of patients exhibited vaccine-induced immune responses.

Stated time point: week 5, during vaccination. Doses comprised 300 ug of mutant IDH1 20-mer peptide each, plus topical imiquimod. CDR1 KGHSH and CDR2 LQKENI come from the germline V gene. With 2 bases removed from V and 6 bases from J, the gap between germline ends came to 10 bases. This CDR3 contains 13 residues. About this clone: The antigen remains undetermined.

This table comes from immunoSEQ multiplex PCR, and its TCRdb copy is limited to in-frame clones, with some not included. This sample has around 40,000 clones, with over 75% found just once. This TCR came from a man in his forties with glioma. This chain connects TRBV18 to TRBJ1-1; D unresolved. The source was PBMCs, collected from a glioma patient whose treatment included an IDH1 peptide vaccine. This chain's CDR3 is CASSPSFSSEAFF. The CDR3, as DNA: TGTGCCAGCTCACCATCCTTTTCTTCTGAAGCTTTCTTT. Complete variable domain (other parts from reference TRBV18 and TRBJ1-1): NAGVMQNPRHLVRRRGQEARLRCSPMKGHSHVYWYRQLPEEGLKFMVYLQKENIIDESGMPKERFSAEFPKEGPSILRIQQVVRGDSAAYFCASSPSFSSEAFFGQGTRLTVV.